This paragraph covers one T cell receptor (beta chain) sequence. Its antigen is currently unknown. These data are taken from a study of cytomegalovirus exposure and HLA in healthy donors. 13 Jbeta primers and 60 Vbeta primers were used for the PCR. The data were produced by immunoSEQ multiplex PCR, yet TCRdb's version contains in-frame clones alone and is incomplete. The sample records fewer than 250,000 clones, around 80% being singletons. Study-level points and caveats: A link between a missense DCLRE1C variant and TCR beta V- and J-gene trimming emerged from a later analysis.

CDR1 is SNHLY and CDR2 is FYNNEI in the germline V gene. This CDR3 is built from 15 residues. V was pared by 2 bases and J by 3 bases, with 14 bases between. The sequenced sample was PBMCs. V is TRBV2 and J is TRBJ2-7, with D possibly matching TRBD1 (5 bases). The TCR comes from a girl aged 2 to 9 in good health and CMV-seronegative. CDR3 amino acids: CASSEHRFRVYEQYF. The CDR3 DNA reads TGTGCCAGCAGTGAACATAGGTTCAGGGTCTACGAGCAGTACTTC.